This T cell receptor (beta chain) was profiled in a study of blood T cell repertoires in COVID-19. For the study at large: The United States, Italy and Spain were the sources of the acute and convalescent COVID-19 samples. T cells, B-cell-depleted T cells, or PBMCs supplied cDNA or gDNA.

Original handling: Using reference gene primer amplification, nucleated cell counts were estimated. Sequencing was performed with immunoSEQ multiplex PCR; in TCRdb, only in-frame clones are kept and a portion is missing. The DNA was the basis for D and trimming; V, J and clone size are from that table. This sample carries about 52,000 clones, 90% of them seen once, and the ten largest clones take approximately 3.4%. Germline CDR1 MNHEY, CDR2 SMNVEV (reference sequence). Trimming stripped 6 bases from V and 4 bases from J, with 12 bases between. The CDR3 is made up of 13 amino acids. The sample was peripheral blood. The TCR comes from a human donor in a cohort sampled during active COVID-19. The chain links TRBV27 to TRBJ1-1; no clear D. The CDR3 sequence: CASSPPLLTEAFF. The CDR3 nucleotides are TGTGCCAGCAGCCCACCCCTACTCACTGAAGCTTTCTTT.